The 21 T cell receptor beta chains reported below all come from one sample, sequenced in a study of T cell responses to AZD1222 COVID-19 vaccine. Clones were sequenced by immunoSEQ multiplex PCR, and TCRdb holds only the in-frame ones, with some missing. The top ten clones hold 3.5% to 5.5% of a sample with 100,000 to 150,000 clones, approximately 85% of them seen once. This material consisted of peripheral blood, taken 28 days after the second AZD1222 dose. These receptors all stem from an adult who received the AZD1222 COVID-19 vaccine.

This clone was picked up one time. CDR3 residues: CASTHGSGVLGSYEQYF. The CDR3, as DNA: TGTGCCAGCACCCATGGGTCGGGGGTCTTAGGCTCCTACGAGCAGTACTTC. The chain links TRBV28 to TRBJ2-7; perhaps TRBD2 as D (6 bases). The germline V gene encodes CDR1 MDHEN and CDR2 SYDVKM. The CDR3 is 17 amino acids. Trimming stripped 7 bases from V and 0 bases from J, with 22 bases between.

The chain uses TRBV7-2 and TRBJ1-4, with D possibly matching TRBD1 (5 bases). Germline V gene data show CDR1 as SGHTA and CDR2 as FQGNSA. The CDR3 has 14 amino acids. Trimming took 5 bases from V and 5 from J, leaving 12 bases between them. CDR3 sequence reads: CASSPGTLNEKLFF. The CDR3 nucleotides read TGTGCCAGCAGCCCCGGGACCCTAAATGAAAAACTGTTTTTT.

The rearrangement uses TRBV7-2 and TRBJ1-1; D is possibly TRBD1 (6 bases). Germline V gene data show CDR1 as SGHTA and CDR2 as FQGNSA. This CDR3 spans 16 amino acids. Trimming cost V 2 bases and J 2 bases, with 15 bases left between them. The CDR3 region has the DNA TGTGCCAGCAGCTTAAGGCCCGAGGGGGGTAACACTGAAGCTTTCTTT. Its translation: CASSLRPEGGNTEAFF.

The chain has TRBV3-1 (or the pseudogene TRBV3-2) and TRBJ2-2, with 12 bases matching TRBD2. Germline trimming cut 4 bases from V and 5 bases from J; bases unmatched to any gene: 5. The CDR3 totals 16 residues. Germline-derived CDR1 and CDR2 are LGHDT and YNNKEL (reference sequence). The CDR3 loop reads CASSPWTSGETGELFF. The CDR3 region has the DNA TGTGCCAGCAGCCCTTGGACTAGCGGGGAGACCGGGGAGCTGTTTTTT.

This clone appeared once. The CDR3 coding sequence is TGTGCCAGCAGAGCTAGCGGGGCCACCTCCTACAATGAGCAGTTCTTC. Translating gives CASRASGATSYNEQFF. The chain links TRBV28 to TRBJ2-1; TRBD2 aligns across 9 bases. Germline CDR1 is MDHEN and CDR2 is SYDVKM. CDR3 length equals 16 residues. After removal of 6 bases from V and 0 bases from J, the junction contained 6 bases not matched to a gene.

The chain uses TRBV24-1 and TRBJ2-7; the D gene is possibly TRBD1 (5 bases). The CDR3 sequence is 12 residues long. The germline V gene encodes CDR1 KGHDR and CDR2 SFDVKD. V lost 2 bases to trimming and J lost 5 bases, with 6 bases between them. Here the CDR3 reads CATSDSRDEQYF. As DNA, the CDR3 is TGTGCCACCAGTGATTCCAGGGACGAGCAGTACTTC.

This chain connects TRBV7-9 to TRBJ2-1, with TRBD2 matching 8 bases. This CDR3 contains 15 residues. CDR1 SEHNR and CDR2 FQNEAQ come from the germline V gene (reference sequence). With 5 bases clipped from V and 4 bases from J, the junction kept 7 bases outside the gene matches. CDR3 sequence (DNA): TGTGCCAGCAGCCCCGATAGCGGGACTTACAATGAGCAGTTCTTC. This gives the protein CASSPDSGTYNEQFF.

V gene TRBV10-1 combines with J gene TRBJ1-1; the match to TRBD1 covers 7 bases. The V segment lost 5 bases and the J segment 4 bases; nucleotides outside the gene matches: 7. Germline CDR1 reads WNHNN; CDR2 reads SYGVQD (reference sequence). The CDR3 is 14 residues long. The CDR3: CASSSGTEGTEAFF. CDR3 nucleotides: TGCGCCAGCAGTAGTGGGACAGAGGGCACTGAAGCTTTCTTT.

The chain employs TRBV11-3 and TRBJ1-2; the D is unclear. CDR3 length: 13 residues. V was trimmed by 0 bases and J by 8 bases, leaving 10 bases between them. Looked up from germline, CDR1 is SGHNT and CDR2 is YENEEA. CDR3 amino acids: CASSLEQRAGYTF. DNA of the CDR3: TGTGCCAGCAGCTTAGAACAGCGGGCCGGCTACACCTTC.

DNA of the CDR3: TGTGCCAGTAGTAGGTACAGTCACAATCAGCCCCAGCATTTT. This codes for CASSRYSHNQPQHF. The chain is built from TRBV19 and TRBJ1-5; no reliable D call. Trimming took 4 bases from V and 3 from J, leaving 10 bases between them. CDR3 length: 14 residues. Germline V CDR1 and CDR2: LNHDA, SQIVND (reference sequence).

The V and J genes are TRBV5-1 and TRBJ1-2; D is unresolved. V lost 4 bases, J lost 7 bases, and 11 bases lay in between. The CDR3 contains 12 residues. CDR1 is SGHRS and CDR2 is YFSETQ in the germline V gene. The CDR3 reads CASSRTRFGYTF. CDR3 in DNA: TGCGCCAGCAGCAGAACGAGGTTTGGCTACACCTTC.

The V call is TRBV30, the J call TRBJ1-3, with no clear D. Trimming took 2 bases from V and 0 from J, leaving 8 bases between them. The V gene's germline CDR1 is GTSNPN and CDR2 SVGIG (reference sequence). This CDR3 contains 14 residues. The chain's CDR3 is CAWSQARSGNTIYF. The CDR3 DNA follows: TGTGCCTGGAGTCAGGCCCGCTCTGGAAACACCATATATTTT.

The V and J genes are TRBV6-2 or TRBV6-3 and TRBJ1-1; unclear D gene. The CDR3 is made up of 12 amino acids. Germline CDR1 and CDR2: MNHEY and SVGEGT. Trimming took 2 bases from V and 11 from J, leaving 12 bases between them. The CDR3 sequence: CASSYPAVGAFF. As DNA, the CDR3 is TGTGCCAGCAGTTACCCTGCGGTAGGGGCTTTCTTT.

The V call is TRBV20-1, the J call TRBJ1-3, with unresolved D. This CDR3 comprises 13 residues. V was shortened by 3 bases and J by 0 bases, with 6 bases between the two germline ends. Germline CDR1 reads DFQATT; CDR2 reads SNEGSKA (reference sequence). The CDR3: CSASSGSGNTIYF. The CDR3 DNA is TGCAGTGCTAGTTCCGGCTCTGGAAACACCATATATTTT.

This clone was counted a single time. The gene calls are TRBV3-1 (or the pseudogene TRBV3-2) and TRBJ2-7; 8 positions agree with TRBD1. The CDR3 runs to 16 residues. J was trimmed by 2 bases and V by 2 bases; bases with no gene match: 8. The germline V gene has CDR1 LGHDT and CDR2 YNNKEL (reference sequence). The CDR3 DNA is TGTGCCAGCAGCCAACACTATACAGGGGGTCCCTACGAGCAGTACTTC. Translation gives CASSQHYTGGPYEQYF.

Notes on this clone: Other DNA sequences within the sample encode an identical CDR3. The genes are TRBV2 and TRBJ2-7, with a tentative D call TRBD2 (5 bases). The CDR3 has 11 residues. In germline, CDR1 is SNHLY, CDR2 FYNNEI. The germline V and J ends were trimmed by 6 bases and 2 bases, with 5 bases remaining between them. CDR3 protein: CASSGAYEQYF. The DNA of the CDR3 is TGTGCCAGCAGCGGGGCCTACGAGCAGTACTTC.

V usage is TRBV6-5 and J usage is TRBJ1-5; 7 nucleotides align to TRBD1. V was clipped by 6 bases and J by 1 base; unmatched bases: 3. The CDR3 loop spans 14 amino acids. Germline V gene lookup returns CDR1 MNHEY and CDR2 SVGAGI. The CDR3 DNA reads as TGTGCCAGCAGACTGACAGGGAGCAATCAGCCCCAGCATTTT. Translation gives CASRLTGSNQPQHF.

The chain has TRBV24-1 and TRBJ2-5; 8 bases agree with TRBD1. Germline-derived CDR1 and CDR2 are KGHDR and SFDVKD. The CDR3 sequence is 16 residues long. The V segment lost 0 bases and the J segment 4 bases; nucleotides outside the gene matches: 6. The CDR3 nucleotides read TGTGCCACCAGTGATTTGCGCGGACAGGGCGGAGAGACCCAGTACTTC. Translation gives CATSDLRGQGGETQYF.

The gene calls are TRBV11-2 and TRBJ1-1; D is unclear. This CDR3 spans 14 amino acids. Trimming shortened V by 3 bases and J by 4 bases, and 12 bases separated the two germline ends. CDR1 and CDR2 (germline): SGHAT, FQNNGV. CDR3 bases: TGTGCCAGCAGCTTCCGAGGGTTGGGCACTGAAGCTTTCTTT. Translation gives CASSFRGLGTEAFF.

This clone was seen more than once but under ten times. The genes are TRBV14 and TRBJ2-5; perhaps TRBD2 as D (7 bases). V was pared by 0 bases and J by 5 bases, with 16 bases between. The CDR3 contains 16 residues. The germline V gene encodes CDR1 SGHDN and CDR2 FVKESK. DNA of the CDR3: TGTGCCAGCAGCCAAGACGGATGGGGGGGCAGGGAGACCCAGTACTTC. Residues: CASSQDGWGGRETQYF. The variable domain in full, completed from reference TRBV14 and TRBJ2-5, reads EAGVTQFPSHSVIEKGQTVTLRCDPISGHDNLYWYRRVMGKEIKFLLHFVKESKQDESGMPNNRFLAERTGGTYSTLKVQPAELEDSGVYFCASSQDGWGGRETQYFGPGTRLLVL.

This clone was counted a single time. J is TRBJ1-2 and V is TRBV9; a weak D match, TRBD1 (6 bases). Germline values: CDR1 SGDLS, CDR2 YYNGEE. V was pared by 3 bases and J by 4 bases, with 28 bases between. The CDR3 sequence is 19 residues long. CDR3 sequence: CASSALPDSLNRRPYGYTF. Here the CDR3 DNA reads TGTGCCAGCAGCGCCCTCCCGGACAGCCTGAATCGCCGTCCCTATGGCTACACCTTC.